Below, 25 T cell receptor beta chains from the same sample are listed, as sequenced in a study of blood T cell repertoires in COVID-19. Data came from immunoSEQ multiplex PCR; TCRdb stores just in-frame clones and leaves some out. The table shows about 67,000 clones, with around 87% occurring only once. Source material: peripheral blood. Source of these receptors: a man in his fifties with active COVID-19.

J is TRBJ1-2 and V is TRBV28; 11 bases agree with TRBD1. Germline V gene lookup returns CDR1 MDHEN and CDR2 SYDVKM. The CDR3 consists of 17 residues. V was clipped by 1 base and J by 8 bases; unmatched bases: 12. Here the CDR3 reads CASSLSLPGTGGRGYTF. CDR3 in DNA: TGTGCCAGCAGTTTATCCCTCCCCGGGACAGGGGGTAGAGGCTACACCTTC.

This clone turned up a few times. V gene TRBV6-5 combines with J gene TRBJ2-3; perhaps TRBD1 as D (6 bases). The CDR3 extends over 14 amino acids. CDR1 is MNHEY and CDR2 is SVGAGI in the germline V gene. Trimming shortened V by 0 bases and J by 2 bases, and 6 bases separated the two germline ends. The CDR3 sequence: CASSYSGATDTQYF. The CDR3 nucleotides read TGTGCCAGCAGTTACTCGGGGGCCACAGATACGCAGTATTTT.

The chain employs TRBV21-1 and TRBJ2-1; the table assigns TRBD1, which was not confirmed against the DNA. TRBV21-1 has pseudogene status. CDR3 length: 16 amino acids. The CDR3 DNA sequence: TGTGCCAGCAGCAAATGGCACAGGGAGCCCTACAATGAGCAGTTCTTC. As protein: CASSKWHREPYNEQFF.

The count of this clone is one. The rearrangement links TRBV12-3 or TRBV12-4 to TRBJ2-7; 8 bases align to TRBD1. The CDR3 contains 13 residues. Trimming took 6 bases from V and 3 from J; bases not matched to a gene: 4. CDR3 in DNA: TGTGCCAGCAGCATGGACAGGGACTACGAGCAGTACTTC. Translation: CASSMDRDYEQYF.

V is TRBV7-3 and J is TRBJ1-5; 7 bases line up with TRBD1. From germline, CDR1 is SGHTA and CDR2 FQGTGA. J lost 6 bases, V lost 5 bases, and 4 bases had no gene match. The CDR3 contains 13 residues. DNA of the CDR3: TGTGCCAGCAGCACAGGGGCTGGTCAGCCCCAGCATTTT. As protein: CASSTGAGQPQHF.

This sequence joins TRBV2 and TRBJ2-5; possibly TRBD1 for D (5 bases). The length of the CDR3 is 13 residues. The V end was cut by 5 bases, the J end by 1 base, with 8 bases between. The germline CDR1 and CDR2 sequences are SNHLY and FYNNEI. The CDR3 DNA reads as TGTGCCAGCAGTAGACAGCTCCAAGAGACCCAGTACTTC. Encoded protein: CASSRQLQETQYF.

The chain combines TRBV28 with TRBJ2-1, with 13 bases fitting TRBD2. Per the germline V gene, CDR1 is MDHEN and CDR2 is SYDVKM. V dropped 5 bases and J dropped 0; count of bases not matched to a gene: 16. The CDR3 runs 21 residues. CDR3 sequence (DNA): TGTGCCAGCAGTCTAAGGAGACTAGGACTAGCGGGAGCCCGCTCCTACAATGAGCAGTTCTTC. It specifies CASSLRRLGLAGARSYNEQFF.

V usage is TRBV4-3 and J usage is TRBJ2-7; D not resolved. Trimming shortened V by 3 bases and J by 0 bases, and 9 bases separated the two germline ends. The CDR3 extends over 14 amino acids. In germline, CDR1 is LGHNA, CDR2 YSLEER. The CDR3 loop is CASSQELLSYEQYF. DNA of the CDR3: TGCGCCAGCAGCCAGGAGCTACTCTCCTACGAGCAGTACTTC.

The CDR3 DNA follows: TGTGCCAGCAGCTTAGGGACAGGGACGGATGAGCAGTTCTTC. It codes for CASSLGTGTDEQFF. The genes are TRBV11-1 and TRBJ2-1, with 8 bases lining up with TRBD1. V dropped 1 base and J dropped 8; count of bases not matched to a gene: 4. The CDR3 loop spans 14 amino acids. From germline, CDR1 is SGHAT and CDR2 FQDESV (reference sequence).

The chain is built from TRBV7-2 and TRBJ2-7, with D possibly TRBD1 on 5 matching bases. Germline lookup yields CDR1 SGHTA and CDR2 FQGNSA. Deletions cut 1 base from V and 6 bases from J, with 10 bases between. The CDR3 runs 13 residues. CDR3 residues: CASSLVDTGEQYF. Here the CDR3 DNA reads TGTGCCAGCAGCTTAGTGGATACAGGCGAGCAGTACTTC.

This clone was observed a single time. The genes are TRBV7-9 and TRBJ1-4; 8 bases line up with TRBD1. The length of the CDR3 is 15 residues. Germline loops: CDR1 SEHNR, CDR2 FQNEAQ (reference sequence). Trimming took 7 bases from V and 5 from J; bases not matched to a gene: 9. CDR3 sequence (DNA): TGTGCCAGCACCGATCCCCGACAGGGGAATGAAAAACTGTTTTTT. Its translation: CASTDPRQGNEKLFF.

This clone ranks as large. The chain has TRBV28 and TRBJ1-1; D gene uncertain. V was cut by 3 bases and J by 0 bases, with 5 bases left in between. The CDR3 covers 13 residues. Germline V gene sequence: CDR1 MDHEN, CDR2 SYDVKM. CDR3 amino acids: CASSFTLNTEAFF. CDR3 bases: TGTGCCAGCAGTTTCACACTGAACACTGAAGCTTTCTTT. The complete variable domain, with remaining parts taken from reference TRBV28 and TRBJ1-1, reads DVKVTQSSRYLVKRTGEKVFLECVQDMDHENMFWYRQDPGLGLRLIYFSYDVKMKEKGDIPEGYSVSREKKERFSLILESASTNQTSMYLCASSFTLNTEAFFGQGTRLTVV.

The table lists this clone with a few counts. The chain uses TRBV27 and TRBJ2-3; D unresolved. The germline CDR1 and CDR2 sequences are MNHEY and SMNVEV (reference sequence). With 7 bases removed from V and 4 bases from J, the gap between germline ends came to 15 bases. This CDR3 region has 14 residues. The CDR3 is CASTSVMRPDTQYF. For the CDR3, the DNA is TGTGCCAGCACCTCAGTAATGAGGCCAGATACGCAGTATTTT.

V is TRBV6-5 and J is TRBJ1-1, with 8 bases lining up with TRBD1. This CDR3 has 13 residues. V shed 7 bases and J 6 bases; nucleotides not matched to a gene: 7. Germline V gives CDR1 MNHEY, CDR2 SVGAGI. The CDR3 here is CASTLQGGAEAFF. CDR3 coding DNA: TGTGCCAGCACACTACAGGGGGGGGCTGAAGCTTTCTTT.

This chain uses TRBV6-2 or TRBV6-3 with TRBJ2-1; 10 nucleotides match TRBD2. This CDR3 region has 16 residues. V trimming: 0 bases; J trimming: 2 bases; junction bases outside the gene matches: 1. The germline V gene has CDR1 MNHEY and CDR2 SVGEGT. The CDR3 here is CASSYSLAGAYNEQFF. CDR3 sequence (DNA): TGTGCCAGCAGTTACTCGCTAGCGGGGGCCTACAATGAGCAGTTCTTC.

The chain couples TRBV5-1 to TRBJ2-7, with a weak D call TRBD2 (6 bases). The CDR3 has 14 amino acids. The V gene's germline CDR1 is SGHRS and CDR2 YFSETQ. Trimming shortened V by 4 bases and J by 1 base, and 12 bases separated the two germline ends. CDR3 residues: CASSLSGGSYEQYF. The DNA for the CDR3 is TGCGCCAGCAGCCTTAGCGGAGGATCCTACGAGCAGTACTTC. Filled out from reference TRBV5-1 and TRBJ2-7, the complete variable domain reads KAGVTQTPRYLIKTRGQQVTLSCSPISGHRSVSWYQQTPGQGLQFLFEYFSETQRNKGNFPGRFSGRQFSNSRSEMNVSTLELGDSALYLCASSLSGGSYEQYFGPGTRLTVT.

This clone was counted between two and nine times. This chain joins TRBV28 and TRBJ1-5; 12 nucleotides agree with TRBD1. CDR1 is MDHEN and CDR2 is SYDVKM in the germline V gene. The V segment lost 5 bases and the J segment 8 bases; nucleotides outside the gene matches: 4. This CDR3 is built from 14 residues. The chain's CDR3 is CASSRDRGQEPQHF. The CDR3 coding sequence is TGTGCCAGCAGTCGGGACAGGGGGCAGGAGCCCCAGCATTTT.

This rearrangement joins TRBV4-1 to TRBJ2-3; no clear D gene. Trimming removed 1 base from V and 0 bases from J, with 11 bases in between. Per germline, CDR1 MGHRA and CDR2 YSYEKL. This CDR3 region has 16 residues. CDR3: CASSQVDIISTDTQYF. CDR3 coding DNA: TGCGCCAGCAGCCAAGTAGATATAATTAGCACAGATACGCAGTATTTT.

CDR3 nucleotide sequence: TGTGCCAGCAGCCAAGACAGGGGGACTGAAGCTTTCTTT. Translated: CASSQDRGTEAFF. The chain uses TRBV14 and TRBJ1-1; 7 nucleotides match TRBD1. V shed 0 bases, J shed 5 bases, and the junction held 0 bases outside the gene matches. CDR3 length equals 13 residues. CDR1 and CDR2 (germline): SGHDN, FVKESK.

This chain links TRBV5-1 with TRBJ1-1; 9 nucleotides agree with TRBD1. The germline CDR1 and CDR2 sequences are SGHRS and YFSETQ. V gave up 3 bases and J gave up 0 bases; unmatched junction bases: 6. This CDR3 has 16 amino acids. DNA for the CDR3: TGCGCCAGCAGCTCAGGACAGGGGAAAATGAACACTGAAGCTTTCTTT. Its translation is CASSSGQGKMNTEAFF.

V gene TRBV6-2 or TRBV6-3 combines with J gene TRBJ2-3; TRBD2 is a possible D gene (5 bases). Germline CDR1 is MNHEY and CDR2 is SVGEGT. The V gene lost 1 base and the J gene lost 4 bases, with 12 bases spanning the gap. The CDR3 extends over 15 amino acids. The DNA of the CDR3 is TGTGCCAGCAGTTACTACAGCGGTGGGTCAGATACGCAGTATTTT. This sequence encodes CASSYYSGGSDTQYF.

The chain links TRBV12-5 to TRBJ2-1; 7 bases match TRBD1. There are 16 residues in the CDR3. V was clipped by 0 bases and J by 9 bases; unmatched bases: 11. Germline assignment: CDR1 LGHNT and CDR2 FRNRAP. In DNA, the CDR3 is TGTGCTAGTGGTTTGGTACAGGGGCCAGGGGTGGGTGAGCAGTTCTTC. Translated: CASGLVQGPGVGEQFF.

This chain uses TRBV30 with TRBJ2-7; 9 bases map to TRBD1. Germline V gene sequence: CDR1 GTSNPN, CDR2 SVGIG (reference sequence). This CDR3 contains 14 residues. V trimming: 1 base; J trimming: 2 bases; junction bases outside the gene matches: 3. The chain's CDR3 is CAWSAWDRAYEQYF. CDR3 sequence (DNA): TGTGCCTGGAGTGCTTGGGACAGGGCCTACGAGCAGTACTTC.

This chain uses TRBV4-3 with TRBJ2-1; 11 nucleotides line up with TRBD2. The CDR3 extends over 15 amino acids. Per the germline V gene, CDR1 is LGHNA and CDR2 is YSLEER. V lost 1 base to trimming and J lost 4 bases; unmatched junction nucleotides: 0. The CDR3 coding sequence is TGCGCCAGCAGCCAAGTAGCGGGAGGGTACAATGAGCAGTTCTTC. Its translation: CASSQVAGGYNEQFF.

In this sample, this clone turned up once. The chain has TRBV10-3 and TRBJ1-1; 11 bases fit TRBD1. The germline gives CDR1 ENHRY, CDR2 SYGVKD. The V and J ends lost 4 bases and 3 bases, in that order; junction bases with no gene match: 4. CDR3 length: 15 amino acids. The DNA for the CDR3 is TGTGCCATCAGTGGGACAGGGGGCGAGGACACTGAAGCTTTCTTT. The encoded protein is CAISGTGGEDTEAFF.